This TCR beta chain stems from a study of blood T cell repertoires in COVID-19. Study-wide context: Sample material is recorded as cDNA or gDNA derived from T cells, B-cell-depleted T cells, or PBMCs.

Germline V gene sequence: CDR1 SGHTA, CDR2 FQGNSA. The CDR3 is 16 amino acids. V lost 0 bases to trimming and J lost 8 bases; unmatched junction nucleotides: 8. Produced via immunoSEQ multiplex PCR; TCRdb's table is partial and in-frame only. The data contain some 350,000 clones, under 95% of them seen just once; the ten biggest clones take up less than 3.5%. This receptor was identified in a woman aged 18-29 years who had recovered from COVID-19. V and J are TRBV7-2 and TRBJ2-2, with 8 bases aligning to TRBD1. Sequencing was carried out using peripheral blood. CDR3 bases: TGTGCCAGCAGCTTAGCAATGGGCAGGGGGCCGGGGGAGCTGTTTTTT. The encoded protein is CASSLAMGRGPGELFF. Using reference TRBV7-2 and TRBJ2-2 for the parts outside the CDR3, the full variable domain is GAGVSQSPSNKVTEKGKDVELRCDPISGHTALYWYRQSLGQGLEFLIYFQGNSAPDKSGLPSDRFSAERTGGSVSTLTIQRTQQEDSAVYLCASSLAMGRGPGELFFGEGSRLTVL.